This T cell receptor (beta chain) comes out of a study of neurological immune-mediated disorders. Time point indicated: longitudinal time-point 1 (baseline). Using its own MiXCR run on the 5' RACE reads, TCRdb lists one record per CDR3 protein. Of tens of thousands of distinct CDR3 sequences in the sample, roughly an eighth were seen once. Germline lookup yields CDR1 SGHDN and CDR2 FVKESK. This CDR3 comprises 13 residues. V lost 2 bases to trimming and J lost 2 bases; unmatched junction nucleotides: 0. V gene TRBV14 combines with J gene TRBJ2-7; 7 bases map to TRBD1. Sequencing used PBMCs. The TCR comes from a female donor with HTLV-1-associated myelopathy (HAM/TSP). CDR3 coding DNA: TGTGCCAGCAGCCAAACAGGGGCCTACGAGCAGTACTTC. Its translation: CASSQTGAYEQYF. The whole variable domain, remainder taken from reference TRBV14 and TRBJ2-7, is EAGVTQFPSHSVIEKGQTVTLRCDPISGHDNLYWYRRVMGKEIKFLLHFVKESKQDESGMPNNRFLAERTGGTYSTLKVQPAELEDSGVYFCASSQTGAYEQYFGPGTRLTVT.